This T cell receptor (beta chain) was retrieved from a study of shared clonotypes between healthy human individuals. Study outcomes and limitations: Naive CD4 clonotypes were shared across several donors at roughly 4.6%. Naive subsets generally exceeded memory subsets in estimated richness.

How the authors handled the data: ImmunoSEQ yielded junction-only sequences lacking quality scores, so filtering differed. Repertoires were generated with immunoSEQ multiplex PCR, while TCRdb's copy carries only in-frame clones and drops some. D and trimming come from the DNA, and the V and J calls and clone size come from that table. The data show over a million clones, roughly 96% seen once. This CDR3 has 16 residues. The germline CDR1 and CDR2 sequences are SGHRS and YFSETQ. The V end lost 7 bases, the J end lost 1 base, and 17 bases lay between the germline ends. Points on this clone: As yet, its antigen is unknown.

The sequencing sample was made of naive CD4+ T cells sorted from blood. Subset given: CD45RA+ positively selected. This receptor was identified in a man younger than 45 in good health. The V call is TRBV5-1, the J call TRBJ1-4, with D perhaps matching TRBD1 (5 bases). For the CDR3, the DNA is TGCGCCAGCGGAAGGGACCCCGCGGAAACTAATGAAAAACTGTTTTTT. Encoded protein: CASGRDPAETNEKLFF.